The source of this T cell receptor beta chain is a study of molecular identifiers for immune sequencing clone quantification. From the PCR reads, TCRdb called clonotypes with MiXCR, one entry per CDR3 protein. The table shows under 75,000 distinct CDR3 sequences, with under 20% occurring only once. The germline V and J ends were trimmed by 2 bases and 6 bases, with 10 bases remaining between them. The length of the CDR3 is 13 residues. The germline V gene has CDR1 LGHNA and CDR2 YSLEER. This clonotype was observed many times. The specimen sequenced was naive CD8+ T cells from blood, with Jurkat cell RNA spiked in. Subset given: FACS-sorted CD8+CD4-CCR7+CD45RA+ naive T cells. This receptor was taken from a human donor in good health. Some libraries in this study had Jurkat cell RNA spiked in. The chain links TRBV4-3 to TRBJ1-1; a weak D match, TRBD1 (5 bases). This CDR3 is CASSQQGIAEAFF. CDR3 DNA sequence: TGCGCCAGCAGCCAACAGGGTATCGCTGAAGCTTTCTTT.